The 6 T cell receptor beta chains below were found in one sample sequenced in a study of cytomegalovirus exposure and HLA in healthy donors. Data came from immunoSEQ multiplex PCR; TCRdb stores just in-frame clones and leaves some out. The table lists some 68,000 clones, approximately 96% of them singletons. What was sequenced was PBMCs. The origin of the receptors is a man younger than 35 in good health and CMV-seronegative.

V gene TRBV28 combines with J gene TRBJ1-2; 7 bases fit TRBD1. The CDR3 covers 14 residues. The trim removed 3 bases at V and 7 bases at J, leaving 8 bases unmatched. Looked up from germline, CDR1 is MDHEN and CDR2 is SYDVKM. CDR3 nucleotides: TGTGCCAGCAGTTTCCCCCAAAACAGGGGTGGCTACACCTTC. Its protein is CASSFPQNRGGYTF.

The chain combines TRBV18 with TRBJ2-6, with TRBD1 as a possible D gene (6 bases). Germline CDR1 KGHSH, CDR2 LQKENI. The CDR3 is made up of 17 amino acids. V shed 1 base and J shed 2 bases, with 12 bases lying between them. In DNA, the CDR3 is TGTGCCAGCTCACCACGAACAGGGCCAACTGGGGCCAACGTCCTGACTTTC. Translated, it gives CASSPRTGPTGANVLTF.

V and J are TRBV27 and TRBJ1-1; 8 bases map to TRBD1. From germline, CDR1 is MNHEY and CDR2 SMNVEV (reference sequence). The CDR3 loop spans 18 amino acids. Trimming took 0 bases from V and 2 from J; bases not matched to a gene: 11. The CDR3 reads CASSLSGQGAKVNTEAFF. CDR3 DNA: TGTGCCAGCAGTTTATCTGGGCAGGGGGCCAAAGTTAACACTGAAGCTTTCTTT.

V and J are TRBV6-1 and TRBJ1-2, with TRBD1 matching over 8 bases. Germline values: CDR1 MNHNS, CDR2 SASEGT. CDR3 length: 13 amino acids. With V trimmed by 8 bases and J by 8 bases, 10 bases remained unmatched. CDR3 residues: CASHPQGAGGYTF. In DNA, the CDR3 is TGTGCCAGCCACCCCCAGGGGGCGGGAGGCTACACCTTC.

CDR3 region: CASSESGQGTYNEQFF. The DNA for the CDR3 is TGCGCCAGCAGTGAGTCGGGGCAGGGAACCTACAATGAGCAGTTCTTC. The rearrangement uses TRBV10-1 and TRBJ2-1, with D possibly being TRBD1 (5 bases). The CDR3 is made up of 16 amino acids. The V end was cut by 0 bases, the J end by 2 bases, with 11 bases between. Per germline, CDR1 WNHNN and CDR2 SYGVQD (reference sequence).

CDR3: CASGFGWGSSYNEQFF. CDR3 DNA sequence: TGTGCTAGTGGTTTCGGCTGGGGCTCCTCCTACAATGAGCAGTTCTTC. This chain connects TRBV12-5 to TRBJ2-1; D is possibly TRBD1 (5 bases). This CDR3 contains 16 residues. Germline assignment: CDR1 LGHNT and CDR2 FRNRAP. The V gene lost 3 bases and the J gene lost 0 bases, with 12 bases spanning the gap.